This T cell receptor beta chain originates from a study of post-analysis software for immune sequencing data. The CDR3 extends over 13 amino acids. V gave up 11 bases and J gave up 5 bases; unmatched junction bases: 8. Germline V CDR1 and CDR2: SGHTA, FQGNSA. Study-level points and caveats: Patients carried roughly five TRBV segments more frequently than controls did, and TRBV5-6, TRBV5-1 and TRBV20-1 were among them. By F measure, samples from a shared preparation batch strongly co-clustered.

To note about this clonotype: Its antigen is not known.

Unique molecular identifiers tagged the TCR beta cDNA libraries. Via MiXCR, TCRdb re-called the PCR reads, giving one row per CDR3 protein. Among roughly 800,000 distinct CDR3 sequences, 53% were seen once, and the ten largest hold 4.6%. The rearrangement joins TRBV7-2 to TRBJ1-1; 10 bases fit TRBD1. Source material: blood. The sequence came from a girl aged 5-17 years with multiple sclerosis. The CDR3 nucleotides read TGTGCCTGCCGGACAGGGGGGGGTACTGAAGCTTTCTTT. It specifies CACRTGGGTEAFF.